One sample yielded the 10 T cell receptor beta chains listed below, sequenced in a study of response to subunit inactivated influenza vaccine. One entry per CDR3 protein, called by TCRdb with MiXCR from the RT-PCR reads. The data contain hundreds of thousands of distinct CDR3 sequences, 25% of them singletons. The specimen comprised CD4+ T cells sorted from PBMCs, sampled roughly 5 days after vaccination. The source of these receptors is a man aged 50 to 59 who received an inactivated influenza vaccine.

The chain carries TRBV30 and TRBJ1-1, with D possibly being TRBD1 (6 bases). Deletions cut 2 bases from V and 7 bases from J, with 17 bases between. The V gene's germline CDR1 is GTSNPN and CDR2 SVGIG (reference sequence). The CDR3 has 14 residues. The CDR3 protein is CAWSPQGHPDEAFF. The CDR3 coding sequence is TGTGCCTGGAGTCCCCAGGGACATCCGGATGAAGCTTTCTTT.

This clonotype was picked up one time. The J gene is TRBJ1-1, the V gene TRBV10-3; maybe TRBD1 (6 bases). V was pared by 2 bases and J by 7 bases, with 14 bases between. Per the germline V gene, CDR1 is ENHRY and CDR2 is SYGVKD. CDR3 length: 14 amino acids. The CDR3 sequence is CAISEGGRFNEAFF. The CDR3 nucleotides read TGTGCCATCAGTGAGGGGGGGCGATTTAATGAAGCTTTCTTT.

This chain uses TRBV24-1 with TRBJ2-5, with D tentatively TRBD1 (6 bases). The CDR3 spans 18 residues. V gave up 2 bases and J gave up 4 bases, with 22 bases separating them. CDR1 and CDR2 (germline): KGHDR, SFDVKD. This CDR3 is CATSDSEGRQGPRETQYF. CDR3 coding DNA: TGTGCCACCAGTGATTCTGAAGGGCGGCAGGGGCCCAGAGAGACCCAGTACTTC.

V and J are TRBV20-1 and TRBJ2-7; the match to TRBD2 covers 8 bases. The CDR3 is 14 residues long. V dropped 2 bases and J dropped 4; count of bases not matched to a gene: 7. Germline assignment: CDR1 DFQATT and CDR2 SNEGSKA (reference sequence). The CDR3 DNA sequence: TGCAGTGCTAGAAGCGGGGGAACTTCATACGAGCAGTACTTC. This translates into CSARSGGTSYEQYF.

This clonotype was counted only a few times. The chain joins TRBV6-5 to TRBJ2-2; no firm D call. The length of the CDR3 is 13 residues. Germline loops: CDR1 MNHEY, CDR2 SVGAGI. V shed 2 bases and J shed 6 bases, with 7 bases lying between them. The CDR3, as DNA: TGTGCCAGCAGTTACCGAGGAGCCGGGGAGCTGTTTTTT. Translating gives CASSYRGAGELFF.

The chain links TRBV7-9 to TRBJ2-3; weak D call: TRBD1 (5 bases). Germline values: CDR1 SEHNR, CDR2 FQNEAQ (reference sequence). The germline V and J ends were trimmed by 5 bases and 5 bases, with 17 bases remaining between them. This CDR3 region has 15 residues. As DNA, the CDR3 is TGTGCCAGCAGCCATTCTAAGGGGAATCGAGATACGCAGTATTTT. It yields the protein CASSHSKGNRDTQYF.

This chain uses TRBV9 with TRBJ2-1; D might be TRBD2 (7 bases). Per germline, CDR1 SGDLS and CDR2 YYNGEE. Trimming pared 4 bases from V and 5 bases from J, leaving 16 bases between. This CDR3 has 15 residues. The CDR3 is CASSLRGGDDNEQFF. Here the CDR3 DNA reads TGTGCCAGCAGCCTAAGGGGGGGAGACGACAATGAGCAGTTCTTC.

This clonotype was observed at least ten times. The V and J genes are TRBV12-3 or TRBV12-4 and TRBJ1-2, with 7 nucleotides matching TRBD1. The CDR3 has 17 residues. Losses at the gene ends were 1 base for V and 6 bases for J; bases not matched to a gene: 14. The CDR3 DNA reads TGTGCCAGCAGTTTAGGACCTCGAAAAGACAGGGATGATGGCTACACCTTC. It translates to CASSLGPRKDRDDGYTF.

The chain employs TRBV4-2 and TRBJ2-4; 7 bases are a match to TRBD1. The J segment lost 7 bases and the V segment lost 3 bases, leaving 6 bases of the junction unmatched. This CDR3 contains 14 residues. Germline CDR1 is LGHNA and CDR2 is YNFKEQ. The CDR3 loop reads CASSQGARGNIQYF. The CDR3 DNA reads as TGTGCCAGCAGCCAGGGCGCCAGGGGGAACATTCAGTACTTC.

This clonotype occurred a few times. This chain links TRBV4-3 with TRBJ2-1; possibly TRBD2 for D (5 bases). Germline-derived CDR1 and CDR2 are LGHNA and YSLEER. The CDR3 consists of 16 residues. Trimming took off 0 bases at V and 3 bases at J, with 12 bases between the two ends. CDR3 sequence (DNA): TGCGCCAGCAGCCAAGATTCCAGCGGTTACTACAATGAGCAGTTCTTC. It encodes CASSQDSSGYYNEQFF.